These 25 T cell receptor beta chains came from one sample sequenced in a study of CD8+CD57+ T cells in acquired aplastic anemia (dated by TCRdb to between 2017 and 2018). The instrument was an Illumina HiSeq 2000. Genomic DNA served as template for TCR beta VDJ combination and CDR3 sequence profiling. Clones were called with MiXCR by TCRdb after fastp trimmed the public reads at Q25, and only in-frame beta chains were retained. Each CDR3 protein gets just one entry, which takes the most common genes and DNA from the rows behind it. Recorded for this sample are 200,000 to 250,000 distinct CDR3 sequences; less than 75% of them occurred a single time. The ten most abundant clones make up about three fifths of the sample. The patients picked for sequencing were ones in whom flow cytometry had shown an expansion of CD8+CD57+ cells. Sequencing was carried out using sorted CD4+, CD8+, or CD8+CD57+ T cells (not recorded which) from PBMCs. Receptors were obtained from a human donor with aplastic anemia.

This CDR3 is CASTNREERNSPLHF. The CDR3 nucleotides read TGTGCCAGCACGAACAGGGAAGAGAGGAATTCACCCCTCCACTTT. The V and J genes are TRBV2 and TRBJ1-6, with TRBD1 as a possible D gene (6 bases). Germline CDR1 SNHLY, CDR2 FYNNEI. This CDR3 has 15 residues. The V end lost 7 bases, the J end lost 7 bases, and 17 bases lay between the germline ends. The full variable domain, rest sourced from reference TRBV2 and TRBJ1-6, is EPEVTQTPSHQVTQMGQEVILRCVPISNHLYFYWYRQILGQKVEFLVSFYNNEISEKSEIFDDQFSVERPDGSNFTLKIRSTKLEDSAMYFCASTNREERNSPLHFGNGTRLTVT.

The V gene is TRBV9, the J gene TRBJ2-5; 7 positions agree with TRBD2. The CDR3 is 14 residues long. The germline V gene encodes CDR1 SGDLS and CDR2 YYNGEE. The V and J ends lost 0 bases and 5 bases, in that order; junction bases with no gene match: 4. In DNA, the CDR3 is TGTGCCAGCAGCGTAGTTGGCGGGAGTGAGACCCAGTACTTC. Protein product: CASSVVGGSETQYF.

The gene calls are TRBV4-2 and TRBJ1-5; D is unclear. The V end lost 0 bases, the J end lost 2 bases, and 11 bases lay between the germline ends. Germline V lookup: CDR1 LGHNA, CDR2 YNFKEQ. The CDR3 is 16 amino acids. Here the CDR3 DNA reads TGTGCCAGCAGCCAAGAAGCTCGGGTAGGCAATCAGCCCCAGCATTTT. Translated, it gives CASSQEARVGNQPQHF.

This clonotype was detected a few times. J is TRBJ2-7 and V is TRBV20-1, with D possibly matching TRBD1 (7 bases). With 5 bases removed from V and 1 base from J, the gap between germline ends came to 24 bases. From germline, CDR1 is DFQATT and CDR2 SNEGSKA (reference sequence). The CDR3 length is 17 residues. Here the CDR3 DNA reads TGCAGTGCTTCTGGGCCCGGGGGCGGGACAGTGTCCTACGAGCAGTACTTC. Protein product: CSASGPGGGTVSYEQYF.

A few counts support this clonotype. The chain combines TRBV25-1 with TRBJ2-7; 9 nucleotides agree with TRBD1. CDR3 size: 14 residues. The V and J ends lost 2 bases and 3 bases, in that order; junction bases with no gene match: 2. Germline V gene data show CDR1 as MGHDK and CDR2 as SYGVNS. CDR3 nucleotides: TGTGCCAGCAGTGAAGAGGGACAGGGCTACGAGCAGTACTTC. It encodes CASSEEGQGYEQYF.

This chain joins TRBV19 and TRBJ1-3, with TRBD1 identical over 7 bases. J was trimmed by 1 base and V by 6 bases; bases with no gene match: 6. CDR1 is LNHDA, CDR2 SQIVND, per germline (reference sequence). CDR3 length equals 15 residues. The CDR3 sequence: CASRKDRVSGNTIYF. The DNA of the CDR3 is TGTGCCAGTAGGAAAGACAGGGTTTCTGGAAACACCATATATTTT.

This clonotype was detected many times. J is TRBJ2-3 and V is TRBV20-1, with TRBD1 matching over 7 bases. J lost 0 bases, V lost 0 bases, and 9 bases had no gene match. The CDR3 spans 17 residues. Germline V gene sequence: CDR1 DFQATT, CDR2 SNEGSKA (reference sequence). CDR3 residues: CSARDKGETGSTDTQYF. The DNA of the CDR3 is TGCAGTGCTAGAGATAAGGGCGAGACAGGGAGCACAGATACGCAGTATTTT.

This chain joins TRBV12-5 and TRBJ2-2; no firm D call. CDR3 length: 15 residues. Germline V lookup: CDR1 LGHNT, CDR2 FRNRAP. Trimming stripped 6 bases from V and 4 bases from J, with 15 bases between. This CDR3 reads CASGPDNIGTGELFF. In DNA, the CDR3 is TGTGCTAGTGGCCCCGACAATATCGGCACCGGGGAGCTGTTTTTT.

The chain joins TRBV11-3 to TRBJ2-4, with D possibly being TRBD1 (5 bases). The CDR3 is 13 residues long. V shed 1 base and J shed 9 bases, with 10 bases lying between them. Germline values: CDR1 SGHNT, CDR2 YENEEA. CDR3 loop: CASSLVGPSIQYF. Here the CDR3 DNA reads TGTGCCAGCAGCTTAGTGGGGCCTAGCATTCAGTACTTC. Full variable domain (remainder filled in from reference TRBV11-3 and TRBJ2-4): EAGVVQSPRYKIIEKKQPVAFWCNPISGHNTLYWYLQNLGQGPELLIRYENEEAVDDSQLPKDRFSAERLKGVDSTLKIQPAELGDSAVYLCASSLVGPSIQYFGAGTRLSVL.

This clonotype was seen many times. The chain uses TRBV6-1 and TRBJ2-2; D unclear. V was clipped by 8 bases and J by 0 bases, with 16 bases between them. Germline assignment: CDR1 MNHNS and CDR2 SASEGT. The CDR3 has 16 residues. The DNA of the CDR3 is TGTGCCAGCCAAATAGGATATTACGCGAACACCGGGGAGCTGTTTTTT. This gives the protein CASQIGYYANTGELFF.

This chain connects TRBV19 to TRBJ2-5, with 7 bases aligning to TRBD1. V gave up 4 bases and J gave up 5 bases; unmatched junction bases: 7. Germline V gene data show CDR1 as LNHDA and CDR2 as SQIVND (reference sequence). The CDR3 runs 14 residues. CDR3 sequence (DNA): TGTGCCAGTAGTAGTACAGGGGTGAGCGAGACCCAGTACTTC. It specifies CASSSTGVSETQYF. The full variable domain, rest sourced from reference TRBV19 and TRBJ2-5, is DGGITQSPKYLFRKEGQNVTLSCEQNLNHDAMYWYRQDPGQGLRLIYYSQIVNDFQKGDIAEGYSVSREKKESFPLTVTSAQKNPTAFYLCASSSTGVSETQYFGPGTRLLVL.

The V and J genes are TRBV6-5 and TRBJ2-7, with D maybe TRBD2 (6 bases). Germline values: CDR1 MNHEY, CDR2 SVGAGI. Trimming stripped 5 bases from V and 3 bases from J, with 8 bases between. The CDR3 spans 12 residues. The CDR3 protein is CASSHSGYEQYF. Written as DNA, the CDR3 is TGTGCCAGCAGTCATAGCGGCTACGAGCAGTACTTC.

For the CDR3, the DNA is TGCAGTGCTAGACGTAGCGGGAGCCCCAACAATGAGCAGTTCTTC. Its protein is CSARRSGSPNNEQFF. The chain carries TRBV20-1 and TRBJ2-1; 9 bases are a match to TRBD2. Trimming cost V 2 bases and J 5 bases; bases outside gene matches: 7. Germline V CDR1 and CDR2: DFQATT, SNEGSKA (reference sequence). The CDR3 length is 15 residues.

This clonotype was seen a single time. The chain couples TRBV20-1 to TRBJ2-1, with TRBD2 as a possible D gene (5 bases). CDR3 size: 12 residues. CDR1 and CDR2 from the germline V gene are DFQATT and SNEGSKA (reference sequence). The germline V and J ends were trimmed by 0 bases and 12 bases, with 12 bases remaining between them. The CDR3 sequence: CSARDSVYGQFF. Written as DNA, the CDR3 is TGCAGTGCTAGAGATAGCGTGTACGGGCAGTTCTTC.

There are a few counts of this clonotype. The chain is built from TRBV20-1 and TRBJ1-1, with D unresolved. In germline, CDR1 is DFQATT, CDR2 SNEGSKA (reference sequence). Trimming removed 0 bases from V and 1 base from J, with 9 bases in between. This CDR3 has 14 residues. This chain's CDR3 is CSARDRAANTEAFF. Here the CDR3 DNA reads TGCAGTGCTAGAGATCGGGCAGCGAACACTGAAGCTTTCTTT.

The gene calls are TRBV20-1 and TRBJ2-7, with 7 bases matching TRBD1. The ends lost 8 bases at V and 3 bases at J; junction bases unmatched: 7. CDR3 length equals 12 residues. Looked up from germline, CDR1 is DFQATT and CDR2 is SNEGSKA (reference sequence). CDR3 nucleotide sequence: TGCAGTCCAACCTCAGGGGGCTACGAGCAGTACTTC. Its protein is CSPTSGGYEQYF.

This clonotype was found many times. The chain joins TRBV2 to TRBJ2-2, with D possibly TRBD1 on 5 matching bases. The CDR3 consists of 14 residues. Trimming cost V 7 bases and J 3 bases, with 12 bases left between them. Germline-derived CDR1 and CDR2 are SNHLY and FYNNEI. The CDR3 nucleotides read TGTGCCAGCAACGTGGGGCGCGACACCGGGGAGCTGTTTTTT. Encoded protein: CASNVGRDTGELFF.

A note on this clonotype: Here the CDR3 omits its conserved ending phenylalanine or tryptophan, so a read error is the likely source. The V and J genes are TRBV2 and TRBJ1-5, with D possibly matching TRBD1 (6 bases). CDR1 and CDR2 from the germline V gene are SNHLY and FYNNEI. V lost 3 bases and J 3 bases, leaving 18 bases between the germline ends. The CDR3 contains 17 residues. The CDR3 nucleotides read TGTGCCAGCAGTGATGGGGGCGGGGTTGGGATCAATCAGCCCCAGCATCTT. It specifies CASSDGGGVGINQPQHL.

As to this clonotype: An end of the junction does not agree with germline; a read error may underlie this. V gene TRBV2 combines with J gene TRBJ2-3; 7 positions agree with TRBD1. Germline assignment: CDR1 SNHLY and CDR2 FYNNEI. The CDR3 runs 14 residues. The CDR3 loop reads CAITPGQLTNTRYF. The CDR3 nucleotides read TGTGCCATAACGCCGGGACAGCTGACCAATACGCGGTATTTT. Filled out from reference TRBV2 and TRBJ2-3, the complete variable domain reads EPEVTQTPSHQVTQMGQEVILRCVPISNHLYFYWYRQILGQKVEFLVSFYNNEISEKSEIFDDQFSVERPDGSNFTLKIRSTKLEDSAMYFCAITPGQLTNTRYFGPGTRLTVL.

Only a few counts were recorded for this clonotype. The J gene is TRBJ2-5, the V gene TRBV24-1; 7 bases line up with TRBD1. CDR3 length: 15 residues. Germline CDR1 KGHDR, CDR2 SFDVKD. The ends lost 4 bases at V and 5 bases at J; junction bases unmatched: 9. The CDR3 coding sequence is TGTGCCACCAGTGAGCTAACAGGGGTTAGGGAGACCCAGTACTTC. It yields the protein CATSELTGVRETQYF.

The gene calls are TRBV10-3 and TRBJ1-2; 9 nucleotides match TRBD1. Germline V gene sequence: CDR1 ENHRY, CDR2 SYGVKD. The CDR3 is 13 amino acids. The trim removed 5 bases at V and 8 bases at J, leaving 6 bases unmatched. This chain's CDR3 is CAISQQGAGGYTF. The CDR3, as DNA: TGTGCCATCAGTCAACAGGGGGCAGGGGGCTACACCTTC.

This clonotype was seen only a few times. The chain couples TRBV20-1 to TRBJ1-2; weak D call: TRBD1 (5 bases). The germline V gene has CDR1 DFQATT and CDR2 SNEGSKA (reference sequence). The CDR3 extends over 12 amino acids. With 7 bases removed from V and 4 bases from J, the gap between germline ends came to 13 bases. The CDR3 nucleotides read TGCAGTGGGATGACCGGGGGCTATGGCTACACCTTC. Translating it yields CSGMTGGYGYTF.

This chain connects TRBV7-2 to TRBJ2-5; 11 bases are shared with TRBD2. The V gene's germline CDR1 is SGHTA and CDR2 FQGNSA. This CDR3 is 15 amino acids long. V shed 5 bases and J 6 bases; nucleotides not matched to a gene: 8. The CDR3 DNA reads TGTGCCAGCAGCCCGACCCGGACTAGCGGGCAGACCCAGTACTTC. Its translation is CASSPTRTSGQTQYF.

Ten or more counts support this clonotype. This CDR3 is CASSQGPSGGAHEQYF. CDR3 DNA sequence: TGCGCCAGCAGCCAAGGACCTAGCGGGGGGGCTCACGAGCAGTACTTC. The gene calls are TRBV4-1 and TRBJ2-7; 12 bases line up with TRBD2. Germline V CDR1 and CDR2: MGHRA, YSYEKL. Germline trimming cut 1 base from V and 5 bases from J; bases unmatched to any gene: 6. This CDR3 has 16 residues.

This rearrangement joins TRBV4-1 to TRBJ1-1, with 7 bases lining up with TRBD1. After removal of 2 bases from V and 2 bases from J, the junction contained 5 bases not matched to a gene. Germline-derived CDR1 and CDR2 are MGHRA and YSYEKL. The CDR3 has 15 residues. The CDR3 DNA reads TGCGCCAGCAGCCAAACAGGGGACCTAAACACTGAAGCTTTCTTT. It is translated as CASSQTGDLNTEAFF.